This T cell receptor beta chain comes out of a study of blood T cells in healthy people across ages. For the second PCR, which ran for 7 to 11 cycles, a sample-barcoded 5' primer and a J-beta primer mix were used. A single record per CDR3 protein comes from TCRdb applying MiXCR to the 5' RACE reads. The sample contains about 1,400,000 distinct CDR3 sequences, about 40% of which appear only once. Looked up from germline, CDR1 is SEHNR and CDR2 is FQNEAQ (reference sequence). CDR3 length equals 14 residues. V was trimmed by 1 base and J by 5 bases, leaving 6 bases between them. This clonotype was observed a handful of times. This clone may be a read error of a much larger clone one base away.

The V call is TRBV7-9, the J call TRBJ1-6, with a tentative D call TRBD1 (5 bases). The sample taken for sequencing was blood. The sequence derives from a woman aged 18 to 35 in good health. Here the CDR3 DNA reads TGTGCCAGCAGCTTAGAACAGGATAATTCACCCCTCCACTTT. As protein: CASSLEQDNSPLHF.